Sequencing of this TCR beta chain was carried out in a study of cytomegalovirus exposure and HLA in healthy donors. Overall study results and limits: Only CMV serostatus was available as immune exposure information. According to an earlier analysis, most TCR beta V segments yielded productive rearrangements about 87% or about 30% of the time.

Researchers ran the PCR with 60 Vbeta and 13 Jbeta primers. TCRdb keeps only in-frame clones here, not all; method: immunoSEQ multiplex PCR. The data show some 160,000 clones, with 81% seen just once and around 1.3% held by the top ten. CDR3 length: 15 amino acids. Per germline, CDR1 LGHNA and CDR2 YNFKEQ. Trimming shortened V by 0 bases and J by 4 bases, and 13 bases separated the two germline ends. Note on this clone: Its antigen is not identified.

This chain links TRBV4-2 with TRBJ2-7, with D possibly being TRBD1 (5 bases). The sequence came from a man aged 50-60 years in good health and CMV-seropositive. The sequencing sample was made of PBMCs. DNA for the CDR3: TGTGCCAGCAGCCAAGAGGGGCAGGCTGGGTACGAGCAGTACTTC. Translated, it gives CASSQEGQAGYEQYF.